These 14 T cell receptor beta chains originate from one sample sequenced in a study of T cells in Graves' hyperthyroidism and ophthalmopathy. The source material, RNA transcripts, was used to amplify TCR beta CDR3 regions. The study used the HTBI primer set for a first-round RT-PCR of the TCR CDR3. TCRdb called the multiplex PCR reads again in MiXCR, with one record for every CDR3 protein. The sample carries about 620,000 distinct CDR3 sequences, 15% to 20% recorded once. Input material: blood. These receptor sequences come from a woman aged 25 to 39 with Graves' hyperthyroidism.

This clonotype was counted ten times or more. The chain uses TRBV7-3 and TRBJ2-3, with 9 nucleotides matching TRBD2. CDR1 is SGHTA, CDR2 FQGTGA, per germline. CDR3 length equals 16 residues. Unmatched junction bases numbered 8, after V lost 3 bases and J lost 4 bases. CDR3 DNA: TGTGCCAGCAGCTTCGAGGTAGCGGGAGATTCAGATACGCAGTATTTT. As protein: CASSFEVAGDSDTQYF.

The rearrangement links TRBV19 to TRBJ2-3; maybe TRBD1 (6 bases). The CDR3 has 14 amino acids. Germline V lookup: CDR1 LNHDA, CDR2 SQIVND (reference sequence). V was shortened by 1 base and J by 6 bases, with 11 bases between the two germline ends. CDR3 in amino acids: CASSIVPGEDTQYF. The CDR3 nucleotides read TGTGCCAGTAGTATAGTTCCAGGGGAGGATACGCAGTATTTT. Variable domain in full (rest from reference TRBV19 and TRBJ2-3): DGGITQSPKYLFRKEGQNVTLSCEQNLNHDAMYWYRQDPGQGLRLIYYSQIVNDFQKGDIAEGYSVSREKKESFPLTVTSAQKNPTAFYLCASSIVPGEDTQYFGPGTRLTVL.

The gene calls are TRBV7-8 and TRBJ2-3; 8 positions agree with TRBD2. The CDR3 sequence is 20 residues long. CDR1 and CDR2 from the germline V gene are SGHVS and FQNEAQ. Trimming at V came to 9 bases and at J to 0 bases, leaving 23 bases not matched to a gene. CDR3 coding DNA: TGTGCCAGTAGTATCCATCTCCTAGCGGGCCGCCGTACTAGCACAGATACGCAGTATTTT. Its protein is CASSIHLLAGRRTSTDTQYF.

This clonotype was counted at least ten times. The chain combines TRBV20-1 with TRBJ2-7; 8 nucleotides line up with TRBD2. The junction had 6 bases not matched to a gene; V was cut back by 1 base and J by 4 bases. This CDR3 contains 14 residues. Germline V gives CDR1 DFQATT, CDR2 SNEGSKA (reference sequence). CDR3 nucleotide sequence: TGCAGTGCTAGAGGAACTAGCGGATTATACGAGCAGTACTTC. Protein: CSARGTSGLYEQYF.

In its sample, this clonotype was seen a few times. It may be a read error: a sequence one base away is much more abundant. For the CDR3, the DNA is TGCAGTGCAAACACAGGGGGAGTGAACACTGAAGCTTTCTTT. Translated: CSANTGGVNTEAFF. V is TRBV20-1 and J is TRBJ1-1; TRBD1 aligns across 8 bases. CDR3 length equals 14 residues. The germline CDR1 and CDR2 sequences are DFQATT and SNEGSKA (reference sequence). V shed 6 bases, J shed 0 bases, and the junction held 6 bases outside the gene matches.

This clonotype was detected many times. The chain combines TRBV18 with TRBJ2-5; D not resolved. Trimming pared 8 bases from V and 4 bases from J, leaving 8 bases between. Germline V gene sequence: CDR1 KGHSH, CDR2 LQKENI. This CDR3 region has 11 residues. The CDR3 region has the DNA TGTGCCAGCATTCTTCCAGAGACCCAGTACTTC. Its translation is CASILPETQYF.

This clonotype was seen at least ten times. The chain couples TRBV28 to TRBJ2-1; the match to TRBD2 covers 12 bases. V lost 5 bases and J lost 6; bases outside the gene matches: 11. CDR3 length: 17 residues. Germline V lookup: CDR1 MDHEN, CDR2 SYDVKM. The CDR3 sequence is CASSIPWTSGDLNEQFF. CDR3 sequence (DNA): TGTGCCAGCAGTATTCCTTGGACTAGCGGGGATCTCAATGAGCAGTTCTTC.

CDR3: CASSPREAQYF. For the CDR3, the DNA is TGTGCCAGCAGCCCTAGGGAGGCCCAGTACTTC. This chain uses TRBV11-1 with TRBJ2-5; a weak D match, TRBD2 (6 bases). Looked up from germline, CDR1 is SGHAT and CDR2 is FQDESV (reference sequence). V was clipped by 5 bases and J by 9 bases, with 10 bases between them. This CDR3 contains 11 residues.

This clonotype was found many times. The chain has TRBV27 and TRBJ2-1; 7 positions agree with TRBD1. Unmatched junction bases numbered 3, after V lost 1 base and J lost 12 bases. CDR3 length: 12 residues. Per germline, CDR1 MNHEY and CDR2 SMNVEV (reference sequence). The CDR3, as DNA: TGTGCCAGCAGTTTATTAGGGGGCGCGCAGTTCTTC. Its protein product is CASSLLGGAQFF.

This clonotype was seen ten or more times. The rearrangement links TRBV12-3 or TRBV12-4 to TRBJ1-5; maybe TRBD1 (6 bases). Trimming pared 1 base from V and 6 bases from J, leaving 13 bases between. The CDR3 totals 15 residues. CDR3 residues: CASSLGRTVGQPQHF. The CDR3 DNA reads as TGTGCCAGCAGTTTAGGCAGGACAGTGGGTCAGCCCCAGCATTTT.

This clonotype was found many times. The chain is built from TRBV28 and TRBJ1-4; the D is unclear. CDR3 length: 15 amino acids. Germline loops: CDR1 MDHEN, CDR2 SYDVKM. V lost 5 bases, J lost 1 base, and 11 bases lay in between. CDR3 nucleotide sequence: TGTGCCAGCAGTCCGGAGGGAGAAACTAATGAAAAACTGTTTTTT. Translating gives CASSPEGETNEKLFF.

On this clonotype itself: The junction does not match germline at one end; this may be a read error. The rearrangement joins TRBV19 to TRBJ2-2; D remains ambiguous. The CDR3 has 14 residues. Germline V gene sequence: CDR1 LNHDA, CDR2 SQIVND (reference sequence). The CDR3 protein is CASGIGLGTGELFF. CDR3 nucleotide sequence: TGTGCCAGTGGTATTGGGTTGGGCACCGGGGAGCTGTTTTTT.

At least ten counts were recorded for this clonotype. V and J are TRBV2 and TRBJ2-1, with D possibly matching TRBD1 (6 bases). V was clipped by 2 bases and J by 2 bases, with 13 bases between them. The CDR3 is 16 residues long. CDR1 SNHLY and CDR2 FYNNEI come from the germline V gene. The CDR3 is CASSEWGRGTYNEQFF. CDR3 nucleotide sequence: TGTGCCAGCAGTGAATGGGGCAGGGGTACCTACAATGAGCAGTTCTTC.

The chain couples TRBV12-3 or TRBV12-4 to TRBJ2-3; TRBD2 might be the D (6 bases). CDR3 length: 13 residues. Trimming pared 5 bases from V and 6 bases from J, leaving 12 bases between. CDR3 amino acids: CASSTGGRDTQYF. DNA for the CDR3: TGTGCCAGCAGTACCGGGGGTAGGGATACGCAGTATTTT.